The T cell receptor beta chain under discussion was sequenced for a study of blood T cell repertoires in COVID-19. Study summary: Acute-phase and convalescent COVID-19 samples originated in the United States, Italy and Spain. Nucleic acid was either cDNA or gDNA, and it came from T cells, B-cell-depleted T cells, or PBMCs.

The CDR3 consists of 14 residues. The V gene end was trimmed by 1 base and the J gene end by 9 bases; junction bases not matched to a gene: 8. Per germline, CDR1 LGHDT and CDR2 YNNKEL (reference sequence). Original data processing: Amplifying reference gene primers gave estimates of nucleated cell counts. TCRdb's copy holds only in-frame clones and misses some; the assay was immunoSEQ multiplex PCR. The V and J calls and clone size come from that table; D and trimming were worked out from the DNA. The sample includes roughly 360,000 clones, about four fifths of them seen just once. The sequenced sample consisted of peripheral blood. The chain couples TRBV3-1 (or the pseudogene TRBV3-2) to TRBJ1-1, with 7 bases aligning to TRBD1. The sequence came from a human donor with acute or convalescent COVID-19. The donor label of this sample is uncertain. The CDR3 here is CASSQATGAPQAFF. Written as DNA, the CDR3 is TGTGCCAGCAGCCAAGCCACAGGGGCTCCGCAAGCTTTCTTT.